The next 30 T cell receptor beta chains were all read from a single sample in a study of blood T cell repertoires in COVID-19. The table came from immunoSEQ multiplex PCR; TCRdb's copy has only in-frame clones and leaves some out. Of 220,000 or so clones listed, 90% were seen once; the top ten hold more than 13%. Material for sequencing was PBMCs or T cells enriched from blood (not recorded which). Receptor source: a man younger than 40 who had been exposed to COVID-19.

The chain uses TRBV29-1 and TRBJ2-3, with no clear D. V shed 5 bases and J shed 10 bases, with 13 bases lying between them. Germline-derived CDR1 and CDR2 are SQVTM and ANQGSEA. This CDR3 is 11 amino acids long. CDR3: CSVRLALAQYF. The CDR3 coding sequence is TGCAGCGTTCGGCTGGCCCTAGCGCAGTATTTT.

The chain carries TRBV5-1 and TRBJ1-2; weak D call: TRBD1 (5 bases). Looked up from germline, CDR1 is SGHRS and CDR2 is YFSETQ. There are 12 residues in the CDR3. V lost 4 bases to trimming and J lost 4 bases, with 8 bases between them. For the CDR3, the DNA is TGCGCCAGCAGCCAAGACAGCTATGGCTACACCTTC. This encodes CASSQDSYGYTF.

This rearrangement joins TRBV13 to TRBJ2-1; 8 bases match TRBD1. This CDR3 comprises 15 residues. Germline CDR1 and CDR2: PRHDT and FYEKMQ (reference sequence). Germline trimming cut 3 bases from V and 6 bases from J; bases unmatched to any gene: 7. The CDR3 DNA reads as TGTGCCAGCAGCTTTACAGGGGGATTGGGCAATGAGCAGTTCTTC. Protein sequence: CASSFTGGLGNEQFF.

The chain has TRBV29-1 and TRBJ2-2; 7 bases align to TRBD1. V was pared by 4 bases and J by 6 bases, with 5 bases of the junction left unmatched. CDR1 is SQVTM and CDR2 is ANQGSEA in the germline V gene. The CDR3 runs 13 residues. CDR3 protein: CSVGQGVSGELFF. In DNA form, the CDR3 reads TGCAGCGTTGGCCAGGGGGTATCCGGGGAGCTGTTTTTT.

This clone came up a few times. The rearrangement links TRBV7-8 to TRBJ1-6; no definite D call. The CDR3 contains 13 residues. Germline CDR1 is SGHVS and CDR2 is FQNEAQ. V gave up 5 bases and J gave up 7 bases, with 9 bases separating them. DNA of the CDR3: TGTGCCAGCAGCGCGGGGAGGAATTCACCCCTCCACTTT. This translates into CASSAGRNSPLHF.

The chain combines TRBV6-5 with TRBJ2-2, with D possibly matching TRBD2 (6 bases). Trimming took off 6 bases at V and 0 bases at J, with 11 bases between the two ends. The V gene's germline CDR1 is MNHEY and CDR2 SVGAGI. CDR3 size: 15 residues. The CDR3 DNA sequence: TGTGCCAGCAGACTAGCAGCTTCGAACACCGGGGAGCTGTTTTTT. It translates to CASRLAASNTGELFF.

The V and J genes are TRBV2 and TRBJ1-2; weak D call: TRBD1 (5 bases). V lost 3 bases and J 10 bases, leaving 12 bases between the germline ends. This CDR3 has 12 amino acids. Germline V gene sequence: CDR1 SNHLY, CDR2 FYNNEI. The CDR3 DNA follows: TGTGCCAGCAGTGACCTGGGACTTCACTACACCTTC. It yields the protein CASSDLGLHYTF. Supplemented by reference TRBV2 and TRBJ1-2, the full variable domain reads EPEVTQTPSHQVTQMGQEVILRCVPISNHLYFYWYRQILGQKVEFLVSFYNNEISEKSEIFDDQFSVERPDGSNFTLKIRSTKLEDSAMYFCASSDLGLHYTFGSGTRLTVV.

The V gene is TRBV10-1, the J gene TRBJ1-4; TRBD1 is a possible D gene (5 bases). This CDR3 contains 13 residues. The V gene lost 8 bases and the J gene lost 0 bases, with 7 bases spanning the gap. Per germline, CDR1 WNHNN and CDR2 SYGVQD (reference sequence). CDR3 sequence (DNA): TGCGCCAGCCGGGGGTCAACTAATGAAAAACTGTTTTTT. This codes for CASRGSTNEKLFF.

CDR3 region: CASSPMQRTNEKLFF. The CDR3 DNA sequence: TGTGCCAGCAGCCCGATGCAGCGGACTAATGAAAAACTGTTTTTT. This sequence joins TRBV7-6 and TRBJ1-4; D gene uncertain. The V and J ends lost 5 bases and 2 bases respectively, with 12 bases between them. Germline V gene lookup returns CDR1 SGHVS and CDR2 FNYEAQ. The CDR3 spans 15 residues.

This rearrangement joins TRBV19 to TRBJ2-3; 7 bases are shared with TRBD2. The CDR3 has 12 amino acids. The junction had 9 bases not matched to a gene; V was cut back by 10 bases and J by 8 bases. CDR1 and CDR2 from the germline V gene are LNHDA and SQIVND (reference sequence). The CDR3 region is CATNGGGGTQYF. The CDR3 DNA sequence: TGTGCCACCAATGGGGGGGGAGGTACGCAGTATTTT.

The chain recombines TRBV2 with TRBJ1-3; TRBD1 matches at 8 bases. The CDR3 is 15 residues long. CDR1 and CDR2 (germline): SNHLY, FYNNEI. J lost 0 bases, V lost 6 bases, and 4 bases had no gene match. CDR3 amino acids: CASSRGLHSGNTIYF. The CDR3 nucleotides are TGTGCCAGCAGCAGGGGGCTCCACTCTGGAAACACCATATATTTT.

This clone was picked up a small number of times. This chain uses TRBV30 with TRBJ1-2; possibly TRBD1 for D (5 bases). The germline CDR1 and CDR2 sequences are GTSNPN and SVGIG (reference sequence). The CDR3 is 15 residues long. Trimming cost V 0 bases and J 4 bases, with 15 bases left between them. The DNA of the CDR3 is TGTGCCTGGAGTGTTATGCAGGGTCGTCCCTATGGCTACACCTTC. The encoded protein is CAWSVMQGRPYGYTF. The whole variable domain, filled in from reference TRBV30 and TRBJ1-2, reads SQTIHQWPATLVQPVGSPLSLECTVEGTSNPNLYWYRQAAGRGLQLLFYSVGIGQISSEVPQNLSASRPQDRQFILSSKKLLLSDSGFYLCAWSVMQGRPYGYTFGSGTRLTVV.

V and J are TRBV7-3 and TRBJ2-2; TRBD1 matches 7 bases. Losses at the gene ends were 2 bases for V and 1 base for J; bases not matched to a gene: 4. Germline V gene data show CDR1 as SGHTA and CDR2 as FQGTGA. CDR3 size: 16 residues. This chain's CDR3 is CASSLARDRNTGELFF. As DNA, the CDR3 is TGTGCCAGCAGCTTAGCCCGGGACAGGAACACCGGGGAGCTGTTTTTT.

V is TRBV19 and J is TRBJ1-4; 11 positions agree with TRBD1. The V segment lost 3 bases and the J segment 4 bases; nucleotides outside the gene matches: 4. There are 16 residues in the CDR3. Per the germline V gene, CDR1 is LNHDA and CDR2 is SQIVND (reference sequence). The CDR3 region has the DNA TGTGCCAGTAGTATCGGGACAGGGGGTAATAATGAAAAACTGTTTTTT. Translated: CASSIGTGGNNEKLFF.

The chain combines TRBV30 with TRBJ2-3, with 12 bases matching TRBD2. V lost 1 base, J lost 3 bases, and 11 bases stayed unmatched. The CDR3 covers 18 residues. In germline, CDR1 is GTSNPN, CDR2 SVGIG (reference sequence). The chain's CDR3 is CAWSATASSGGETDTQYF. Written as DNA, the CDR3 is TGTGCCTGGAGTGCCACGGCCTCTAGCGGGGGGGAAACAGATACGCAGTATTTT.

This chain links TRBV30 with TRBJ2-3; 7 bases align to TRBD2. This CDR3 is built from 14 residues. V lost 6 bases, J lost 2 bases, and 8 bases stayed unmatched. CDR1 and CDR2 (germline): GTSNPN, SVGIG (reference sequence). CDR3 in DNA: TGTGCCTGCTCCACTAGCGCAAACACAGATACGCAGTATTTT. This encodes CACSTSANTDTQYF.

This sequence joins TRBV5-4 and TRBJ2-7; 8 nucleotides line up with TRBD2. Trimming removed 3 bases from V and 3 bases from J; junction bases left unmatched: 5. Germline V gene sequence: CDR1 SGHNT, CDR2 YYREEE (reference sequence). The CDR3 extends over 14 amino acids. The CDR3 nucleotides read TGTGCCAGCAGCTCCGTTGGGACTAGCTACGAGCAGTACTTC. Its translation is CASSSVGTSYEQYF.

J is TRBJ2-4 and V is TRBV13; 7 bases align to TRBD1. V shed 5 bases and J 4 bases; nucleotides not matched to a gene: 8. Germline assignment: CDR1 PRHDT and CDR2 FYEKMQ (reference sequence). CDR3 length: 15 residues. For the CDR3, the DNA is TGTGCCAGCAGCACAAGGACAGGTTTAAAAAACATTCAGTACTTC. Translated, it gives CASSTRTGLKNIQYF.

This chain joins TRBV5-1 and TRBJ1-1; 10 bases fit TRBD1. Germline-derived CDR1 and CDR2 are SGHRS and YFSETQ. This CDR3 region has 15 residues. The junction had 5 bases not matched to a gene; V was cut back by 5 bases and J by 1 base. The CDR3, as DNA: TGCGCCAGCAGACTCGACAGGGGGCGGAACACTGAAGCTTTCTTT. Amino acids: CASRLDRGRNTEAFF. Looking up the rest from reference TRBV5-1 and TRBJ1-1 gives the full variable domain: KAGVTQTPRYLIKTRGQQVTLSCSPISGHRSVSWYQQTPGQGLQFLFEYFSETQRNKGNFPGRFSGRQFSNSRSEMNVSTLELGDSALYLCASRLDRGRNTEAFFGQGTRLTVV.

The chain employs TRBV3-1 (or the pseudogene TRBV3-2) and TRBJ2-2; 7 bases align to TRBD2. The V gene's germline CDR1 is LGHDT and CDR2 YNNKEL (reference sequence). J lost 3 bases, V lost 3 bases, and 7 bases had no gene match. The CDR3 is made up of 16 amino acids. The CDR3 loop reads CASSHVAGVDTGELFF. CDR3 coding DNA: TGTGCCAGCAGCCATGTTGCGGGGGTGGACACCGGGGAGCTGTTTTTT.

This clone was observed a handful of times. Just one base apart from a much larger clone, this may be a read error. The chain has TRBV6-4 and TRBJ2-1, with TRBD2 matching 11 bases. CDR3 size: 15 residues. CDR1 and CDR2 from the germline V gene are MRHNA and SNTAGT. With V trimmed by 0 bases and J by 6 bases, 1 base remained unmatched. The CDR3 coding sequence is TGTGCCAGCAGTGACTCTAGCGGGGGGGCCAATGAGCAGTTCTTC. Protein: CASSDSSGGANEQFF.

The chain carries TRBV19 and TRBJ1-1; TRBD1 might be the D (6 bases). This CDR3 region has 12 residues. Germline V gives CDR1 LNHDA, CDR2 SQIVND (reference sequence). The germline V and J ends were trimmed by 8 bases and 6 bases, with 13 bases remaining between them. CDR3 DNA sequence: TGTGCCAGTTTTTCCTACAGGGCTGAAGCTTTCTTT. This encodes CASFSYRAEAFF.

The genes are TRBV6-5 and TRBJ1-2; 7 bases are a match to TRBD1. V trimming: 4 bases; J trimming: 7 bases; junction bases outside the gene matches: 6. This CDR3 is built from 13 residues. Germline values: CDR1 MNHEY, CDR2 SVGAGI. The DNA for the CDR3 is TGTGCCAGCAGTTTTTCAAACAGGGGTGGCTACACCTTC. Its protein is CASSFSNRGGYTF.

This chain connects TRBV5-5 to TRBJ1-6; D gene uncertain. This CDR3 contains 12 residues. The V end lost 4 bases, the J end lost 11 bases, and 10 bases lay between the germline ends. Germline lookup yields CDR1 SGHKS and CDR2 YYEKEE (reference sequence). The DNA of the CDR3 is TGTGCCAGCAGCCACAATCAACCACCCCTCCACTTT. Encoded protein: CASSHNQPPLHF. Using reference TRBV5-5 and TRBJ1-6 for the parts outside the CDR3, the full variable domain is DAGVTQSPTHLIKTRGQQVTLRCSPISGHKSVSWYQQVLGQGPQFIFQYYEKEERGRGNFPDRFSARQFPNYSSELNVNALLLGDSALYLCASSHNQPPLHFGNGTRLTVT.

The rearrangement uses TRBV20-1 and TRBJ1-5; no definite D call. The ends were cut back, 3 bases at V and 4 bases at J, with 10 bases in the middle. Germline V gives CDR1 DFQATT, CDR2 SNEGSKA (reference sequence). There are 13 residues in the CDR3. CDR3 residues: CSASRGRNQPQHF. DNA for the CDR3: TGCAGTGCTAGTAGAGGGCGGAATCAGCCCCAGCATTTT.

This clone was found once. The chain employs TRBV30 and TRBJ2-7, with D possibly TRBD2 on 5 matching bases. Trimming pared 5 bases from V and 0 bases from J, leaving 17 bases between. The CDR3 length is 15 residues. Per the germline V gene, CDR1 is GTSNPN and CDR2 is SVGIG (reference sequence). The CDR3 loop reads CAWRFGELSSYEQYF. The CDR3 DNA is TGTGCCTGGCGGTTCGGGGAGCTGAGCTCCTACGAGCAGTACTTC.

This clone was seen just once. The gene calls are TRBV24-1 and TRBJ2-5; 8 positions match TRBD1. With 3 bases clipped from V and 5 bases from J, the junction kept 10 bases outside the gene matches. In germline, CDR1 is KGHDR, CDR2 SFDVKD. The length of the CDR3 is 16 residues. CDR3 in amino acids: CATSDLRQGCEETQYF. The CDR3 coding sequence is TGTGCCACCAGTGATCTCCGACAGGGGTGCGAGGAGACCCAGTACTTC.

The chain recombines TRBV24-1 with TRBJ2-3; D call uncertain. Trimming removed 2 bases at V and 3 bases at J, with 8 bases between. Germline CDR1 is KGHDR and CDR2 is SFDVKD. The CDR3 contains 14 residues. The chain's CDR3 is CATSDSRWTDTQYF. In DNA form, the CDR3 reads TGTGCCACCAGTGATTCCCGGTGGACAGATACGCAGTATTTT.

CDR3 bases: TGTGCCACCAGCAGAGAGGGGGGGCCCCCAGATACGCAGTATTTT. Its translation is CATSREGGPPDTQYF. The chain combines TRBV15 with TRBJ2-3; D perhaps matches TRBD2 (7 bases). The CDR3 sequence is 15 residues long. V shed 0 bases and J shed 4 bases, with 11 bases lying between them. Germline CDR1 and CDR2: LNHNV and YYDKDF (reference sequence). Using reference TRBV15 and TRBJ2-3 for the parts outside the CDR3, the full variable domain is DAMVIQNPRYQVTQFGKPVTLSCSQTLNHNVMYWYQQKSSQAPKLLFHYYDKDFNNEADTPDNFQSRRPNTSFCFLDIRSPGLGDTAMYLCATSREGGPPDTQYFGPGTRLTVL.

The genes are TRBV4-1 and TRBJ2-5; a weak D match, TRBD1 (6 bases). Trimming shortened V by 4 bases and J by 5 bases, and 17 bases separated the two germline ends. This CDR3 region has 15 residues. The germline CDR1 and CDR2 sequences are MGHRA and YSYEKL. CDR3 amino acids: CASSRQDLGAETQYF. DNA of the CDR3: TGCGCCAGCAGCCGACAGGACCTGGGCGCGGAGACCCAGTACTTC.